One and the same sample provided the 20 T cell receptor beta chains below, sequenced in a study of Graves' ophthalmopathy and Graves' hyperthyroidism. TCR beta CDR3 regions were amplified from RNA transcripts. Second-round multiplex PCR came after first-round RT-PCR with HTBI primers. From the multiplex PCR reads, TCRdb called clonotypes with MiXCR, one entry per CDR3 protein. The table lists a few hundred thousand distinct CDR3 sequences, approximately 17% of them singletons. Sequences were obtained from peripheral blood. The receptors shown here come from an adult woman with stable Graves' hyperthyroidism.

This clonotype has at least ten counts. The gene calls are TRBV20-1 and TRBJ2-5; a possible D gene is TRBD2 (6 bases). The V gene lost 6 bases and the J gene lost 7 bases, with 18 bases spanning the gap. The length of the CDR3 is 13 residues. Germline V gene sequence: CDR1 DFQATT, CDR2 SNEGSKA (reference sequence). CDR3 bases: TGCAGTGCCAAAGGACTATTCACGGGGACCCAGTACTTC. It is translated as CSAKGLFTGTQYF.

This clonotype appeared many times. The genes are TRBV28 and TRBJ2-7, with 11 bases matching TRBD2. The CDR3 covers 19 residues. Germline lookup yields CDR1 MDHEN and CDR2 SYDVKM. The junction had 12 bases not matched to a gene; V was cut back by 2 bases and J by 0 bases. CDR3: CASSLVSPTSGKGSYEQYF. CDR3 DNA: TGTGCCAGCAGTTTAGTTAGCCCGACTAGCGGGAAGGGCTCCTACGAGCAGTACTTC.

The table lists this clonotype with many counts. The gene calls are TRBV19 and TRBJ2-4; D is perhaps TRBD1 (6 bases). This CDR3 comprises 15 residues. The germline CDR1 and CDR2 sequences are LNHDA and SQIVND (reference sequence). Trimming left V 5 bases short and J 6 bases short, with 17 bases between. DNA of the CDR3: TGTGCCAGTAGTCAGGGGCTAGGGTCGGGAAACATTCAGTACTTC. Residues: CASSQGLGSGNIQYF.

Remarks on this clonotype: An end of the junction does not agree with germline; a read error may underlie this. The CDR3 loop reads CASRADGVGTEALF. For the CDR3, the DNA is TGTGCCAGCAGGGCCGACGGGGTGGGCACTGAAGCTCTCTTT. V usage is TRBV6-1 and J usage is TRBJ1-1, with D unresolved. This CDR3 is 14 amino acids long. The germline V gene encodes CDR1 MNHNS and CDR2 SASEGT.

This clonotype came up many times. The genes are TRBV6-5 and TRBJ2-7; TRBD2 matches at 11 bases. The germline V gene has CDR1 MNHEY and CDR2 SVGAGI. J was trimmed by 3 bases and V by 0 bases; bases with no gene match: 7. This CDR3 comprises 17 residues. CDR3 bases: TGTGCCAGCAGTTACTCACCATTCACTAGCGGGAGCTACGAGCAGTACTTC. Translation: CASSYSPFTSGSYEQYF.

Comments on this clonotype: The conserved phenylalanine or tryptophan normally closing the CDR3 is absent here, so this likely arose from a read error. This sequence joins TRBV24-1 and TRBJ2-7; TRBD1 agrees at 7 bases. CDR1 is KGHDR, CDR2 SFDVKD, per germline. CDR3 length: 14 amino acids. The V segment lost 4 bases and the J segment 4 bases; nucleotides outside the gene matches: 6. The CDR3 bases are TGTGCCACCAGTGAAAGGGACAGACTTTACGAGCAGTACCTC. Protein sequence: CATSERDRLYEQYL.

This clonotype was seen at least ten times. V is TRBV14 and J is TRBJ1-2, with TRBD1 matching over 8 bases. Germline V lookup: CDR1 SGHDN, CDR2 FVKESK. The V segment lost 0 bases and the J segment 8 bases; nucleotides outside the gene matches: 11. This CDR3 is built from 16 residues. This CDR3 is CASSQDRSRGRGGYTF. In DNA, the CDR3 is TGTGCCAGCAGCCAAGATCGCAGCAGGGGGCGCGGAGGCTACACCTTC.

The V gene is TRBV28, the J gene TRBJ2-7; D possibly corresponds to TRBD1 (6 bases). CDR1 MDHEN and CDR2 SYDVKM come from the germline V gene. The ends were cut back, 5 bases at V and 6 bases at J, with 20 bases in the middle. The CDR3 covers 15 residues. As DNA, the CDR3 is TGTGCCAGCAGTACCCCGTCGAGGGGGAAGGGCGAGCAGTACTTC. This translates into CASSTPSRGKGEQYF.

In its sample, this clonotype was seen many times. The CDR3 DNA reads as TGTGCCAGCAGCTTATCTCCGACTAATTCACCCCTCCACTTT. Amino acids: CASSLSPTNSPLHF. V is TRBV7-3 and J is TRBJ1-6; D remains unclear. In germline, CDR1 is SGHTA, CDR2 FQGTGA. The V end lost 2 bases, the J end lost 6 bases, and 8 bases lay between the germline ends. The CDR3 runs 14 residues.

This clonotype came up many times. This chain joins TRBV11-1 and TRBJ2-6; 10 bases match TRBD1. Germline V gives CDR1 SGHAT, CDR2 FQDESV (reference sequence). V was pared by 4 bases and J by 2 bases, with 8 bases of the junction left unmatched. There are 18 residues in the CDR3. The CDR3 is CASSYTTGGAPGANVLTF. DNA of the CDR3: TGTGCCAGCAGCTATACGACAGGGGGCGCACCTGGGGCCAACGTCCTGACTTTC.

This clonotype was recorded at least ten times. This rearrangement joins TRBV24-1 to TRBJ1-5; TRBD1 aligns across 10 bases. V lost 4 bases and J lost 4; bases outside the gene matches: 6. The CDR3 loop spans 16 amino acids. The germline CDR1 and CDR2 sequences are KGHDR and SFDVKD. The CDR3 here is CATSDTTGGVNQPQHF. The CDR3 DNA follows: TGTGCCACCAGTGACACGACAGGGGGCGTAAATCAGCCCCAGCATTTT.

This clonotype occurred a few times. The CDR3: CASSWDRGLPQETQYF. Here the CDR3 DNA reads TGCGCCAGCAGCTGGGACAGGGGGCTGCCCCAAGAGACCCAGTACTTC. The V gene is TRBV5-1, the J gene TRBJ2-5, with 12 bases that match TRBD1. Losses at the gene ends were 3 bases for V and 1 base for J; bases not matched to a gene: 4. This CDR3 comprises 16 residues. In germline, CDR1 is SGHRS, CDR2 YFSETQ.

In this sample, this clonotype turned up many times. CDR3 loop: CATSETDSGIYGYTF. The CDR3 DNA is TGTGCCACCAGTGAAACCGACAGTGGAATCTATGGCTACACCTTC. The gene calls are TRBV24-1 and TRBJ1-2; perhaps TRBD1 as D (5 bases). V was shortened by 4 bases and J by 4 bases, with 15 bases between the two germline ends. There are 15 residues in the CDR3. CDR1 and CDR2 from the germline V gene are KGHDR and SFDVKD.

In this sample, this clonotype turned up many times. The chain recombines TRBV28 with TRBJ2-5; 10 bases agree with TRBD1. Looked up from germline, CDR1 is MDHEN and CDR2 is SYDVKM. J gave up 5 bases and V 4 bases, and 4 bases lay outside the gene matches. This CDR3 is built from 14 residues. CDR3 region: CASSSTGGWETQYF. CDR3 DNA: TGTGCCAGCAGTTCGACAGGGGGCTGGGAGACCCAGTACTTC. The full variable domain, in which reference TRBV28 and TRBJ2-5 provide the parts outside the CDR3, is DVKVTQSSRYLVKRTGEKVFLECVQDMDHENMFWYRQDPGLGLRLIYFSYDVKMKEKGDIPEGYSVSREKKERFSLILESASTNQTSMYLCASSSTGGWETQYFGPGTRLLVL.

The sample holds many counts of this clonotype. Compared with germline, one end of the junction differs, possibly owing to a read error. The chain links TRBV7-3 to TRBJ2-7, with D perhaps TRBD2 (6 bases). The CDR3 length is 13 residues. Germline V gene data show CDR1 as SGHTA and CDR2 as FQGTGA. The CDR3 DNA reads as TGTGCCAGCAGCCGACTGCGGGGATACGAGCAGTGCTTC. It translates to CASSRLRGYEQCF. The full variable domain, with the rest looked up from reference TRBV7-3 and TRBJ2-7, is GAGVSQTPSNKVTEKGKYVELRCDPISGHTALYWYRQSLGQGPEFLIYFQGTGAADDSGLPNDRFFAVRPEGSVSTLKIQRTERGDSAVYLCASSRLRGYEQCFGPGTRLTVT.

This clonotype was recorded at least ten times. The rearrangement links TRBV29-1 to TRBJ2-7; the D gene is possibly TRBD1 (6 bases). With 3 bases removed from V and 4 bases from J, the gap between germline ends came to 10 bases. The CDR3 covers 12 residues. Germline V CDR1 and CDR2: SQVTM, ANQGSEA. CDR3 sequence (DNA): TGCAGCGTTGAGGTCAGGGGTTACGAGCAGTACTTC. Its protein product is CSVEVRGYEQYF.

This clonotype showed up many times. This chain uses TRBV20-1 with TRBJ1-5; D may be TRBD1 (6 bases). Germline CDR1 reads DFQATT; CDR2 reads SNEGSKA (reference sequence). Between the trimmed V and J ends, which lost 3 bases and 3 bases, there was a span of 15 bases. The CDR3 runs to 15 residues. CDR3: CSASPGHGYNQPQHF. DNA for the CDR3: TGCAGTGCTAGTCCGGGACACGGATACAATCAGCCCCAGCATTTT.

This clonotype was seen repeatedly, ten times or more. This chain uses TRBV20-1 with TRBJ1-2; 7 nucleotides line up with TRBD1. With 3 bases clipped from V and 4 bases from J, the junction kept 5 bases outside the gene matches. Per the germline V gene, CDR1 is DFQATT and CDR2 is SNEGSKA (reference sequence). The CDR3 is 13 residues long. The CDR3 reads CSARRTGGYGYTF. CDR3 nucleotide sequence: TGCAGTGCTAGGCGGACAGGCGGCTATGGCTACACCTTC.

This clonotype was observed many times. V is TRBV15 and J is TRBJ2-7; 9 bases match TRBD2. Germline CDR1 and CDR2: LNHNV and YYDKDF (reference sequence). The CDR3 length is 14 residues. V was pared by 3 bases and J by 3 bases, with 3 bases of the junction left unmatched. CDR3 DNA: TGTGCCACCAGCAGTCTAGCGGGGAACTACGAGCAGTACTTC. It codes for CATSSLAGNYEQYF.

Many counts were recorded for this clonotype. The V call is TRBV6-1, the J call TRBJ2-2; possibly TRBD1 for D (5 bases). This CDR3 contains 14 residues. CDR1 is MNHNS and CDR2 is SASEGT in the germline V gene. V dropped 2 bases and J dropped 4 bases, with 8 bases sitting between them. As DNA, the CDR3 is TGTGCCAGCAGTGAAATAGGGGCCACCGGGGAGCTGTTTTTT. This translates into CASSEIGATGELFF.